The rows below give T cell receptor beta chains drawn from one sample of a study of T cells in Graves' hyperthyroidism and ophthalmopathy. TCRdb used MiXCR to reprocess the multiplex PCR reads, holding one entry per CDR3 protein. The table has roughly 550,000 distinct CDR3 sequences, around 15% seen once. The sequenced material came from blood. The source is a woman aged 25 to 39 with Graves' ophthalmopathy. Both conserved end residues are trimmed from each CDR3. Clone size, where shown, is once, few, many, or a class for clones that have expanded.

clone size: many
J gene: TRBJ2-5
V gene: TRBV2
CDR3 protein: ASGPLRDGTQY

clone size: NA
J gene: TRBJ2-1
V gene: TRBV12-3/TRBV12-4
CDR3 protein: ASSSPTSGRGDNEQF

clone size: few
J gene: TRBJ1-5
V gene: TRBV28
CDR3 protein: ASSFPRQGSSNQPQH

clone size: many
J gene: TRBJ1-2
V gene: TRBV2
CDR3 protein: ATSWDRLVTAGYT

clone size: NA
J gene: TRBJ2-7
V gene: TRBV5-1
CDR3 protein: ASSSGLAGGALFEQY

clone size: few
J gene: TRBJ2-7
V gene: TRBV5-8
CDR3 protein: ASSLGSREIYEQY

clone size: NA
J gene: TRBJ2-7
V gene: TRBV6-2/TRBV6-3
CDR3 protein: ASSLNIGLAGYEQY

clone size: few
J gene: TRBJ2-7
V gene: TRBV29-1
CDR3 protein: SVGGTGTEQY

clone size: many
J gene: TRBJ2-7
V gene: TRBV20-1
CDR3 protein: SARVPPSGEQY

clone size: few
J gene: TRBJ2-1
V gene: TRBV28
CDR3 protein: ASSFLKGLAGTNEQF

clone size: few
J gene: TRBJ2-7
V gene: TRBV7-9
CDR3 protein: ASSLPISGYEQY

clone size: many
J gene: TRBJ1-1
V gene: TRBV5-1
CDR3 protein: ASSFPGGPNTEAF

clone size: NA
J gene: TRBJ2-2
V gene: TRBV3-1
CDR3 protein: ASRLAVGGNTGELF

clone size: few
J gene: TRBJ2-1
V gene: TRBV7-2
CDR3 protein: ASSLPAGGPNEQF

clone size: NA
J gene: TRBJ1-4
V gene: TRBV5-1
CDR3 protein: ASSTGGKNEKLF

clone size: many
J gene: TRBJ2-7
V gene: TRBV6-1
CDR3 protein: ASSEARGFTYEQY

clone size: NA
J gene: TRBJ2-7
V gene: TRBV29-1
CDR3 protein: SVTGGLYEQY

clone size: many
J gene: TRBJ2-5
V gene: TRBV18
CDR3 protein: ASSPPDKPLTY

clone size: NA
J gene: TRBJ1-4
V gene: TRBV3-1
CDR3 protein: ASSKQRDANEKLF

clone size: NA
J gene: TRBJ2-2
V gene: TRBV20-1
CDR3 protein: SARGGDRPILTNTGELF

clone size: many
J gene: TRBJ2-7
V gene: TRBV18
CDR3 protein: ASSPGIATSYEQY

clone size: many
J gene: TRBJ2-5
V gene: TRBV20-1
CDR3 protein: SAALETQY

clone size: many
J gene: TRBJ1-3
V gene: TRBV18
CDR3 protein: ASSLGQGLSGNTIY

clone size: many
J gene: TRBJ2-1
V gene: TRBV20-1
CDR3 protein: SARGRLAGFHNEQF

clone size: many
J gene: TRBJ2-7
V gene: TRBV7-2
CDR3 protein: ASSPGLVQGLYEQY

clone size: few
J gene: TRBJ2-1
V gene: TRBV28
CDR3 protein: ASSFGPGPSNEQF

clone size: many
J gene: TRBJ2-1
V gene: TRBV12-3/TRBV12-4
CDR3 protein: ASTPGTNLNEQF

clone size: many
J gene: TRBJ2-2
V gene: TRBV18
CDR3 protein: ASSPLAGGTGELF

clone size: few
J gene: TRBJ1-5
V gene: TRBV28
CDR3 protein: ASSIRTDQPQH

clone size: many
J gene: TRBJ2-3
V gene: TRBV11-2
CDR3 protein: ASSGPWSTDTQY

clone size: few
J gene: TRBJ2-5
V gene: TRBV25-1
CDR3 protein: ASSGGTGVMETQY

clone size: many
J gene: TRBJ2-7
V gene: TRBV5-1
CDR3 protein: ASSTWTGNYEQY

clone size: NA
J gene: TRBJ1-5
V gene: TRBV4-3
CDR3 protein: ASGRDRNQPQH

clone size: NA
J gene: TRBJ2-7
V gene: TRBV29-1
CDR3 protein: STRESYEQY

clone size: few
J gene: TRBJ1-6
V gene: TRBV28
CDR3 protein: ASSLYWDSHSPLH

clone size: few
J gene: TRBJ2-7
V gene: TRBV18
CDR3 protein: ASSRDILREQY

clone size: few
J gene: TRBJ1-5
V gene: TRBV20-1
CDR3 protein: SAGGTPNQPQH

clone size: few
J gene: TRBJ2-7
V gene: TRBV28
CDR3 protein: ASTFRDRGYYEQY

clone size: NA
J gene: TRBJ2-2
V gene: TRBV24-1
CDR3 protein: ATSDPTTGVTGELF

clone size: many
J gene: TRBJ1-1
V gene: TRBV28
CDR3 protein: ASKQGGAVTEAF

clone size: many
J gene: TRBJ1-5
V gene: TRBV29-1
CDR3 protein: SVEADSNQPQH

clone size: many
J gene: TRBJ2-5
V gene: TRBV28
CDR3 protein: ASSLSAGLAEETQY